Here is one T cell receptor (beta chain) with its context. Profiled with immunoSEQ multiplex PCR; TCRdb holds only in-frame clones, not every one. The repertoire holds some 350,000 clones, roughly nine tenths seen once, with about 1% in the top ten. The V gene's germline CDR1 is MDHEN and CDR2 SYDVKM. The CDR3 spans 15 residues. V gave up 7 bases and J gave up 1 base, with 16 bases separating them. The entry originates in a study of blood T cell repertoires in COVID-19. The material sequenced was PBMCs or T cells enriched from blood (not recorded which). The chain couples TRBV28 to TRBJ1-1; D possibly corresponds to TRBD1 (6 bases). This sequence was found in a man aged 18 to 29 who had recovered from COVID-19. The chain's CDR3 is CASKRPIRGNTEAFF. The DNA for the CDR3 is TGTGCCAGCAAAAGGCCCATCAGGGGGAACACTGAAGCTTTCTTT.